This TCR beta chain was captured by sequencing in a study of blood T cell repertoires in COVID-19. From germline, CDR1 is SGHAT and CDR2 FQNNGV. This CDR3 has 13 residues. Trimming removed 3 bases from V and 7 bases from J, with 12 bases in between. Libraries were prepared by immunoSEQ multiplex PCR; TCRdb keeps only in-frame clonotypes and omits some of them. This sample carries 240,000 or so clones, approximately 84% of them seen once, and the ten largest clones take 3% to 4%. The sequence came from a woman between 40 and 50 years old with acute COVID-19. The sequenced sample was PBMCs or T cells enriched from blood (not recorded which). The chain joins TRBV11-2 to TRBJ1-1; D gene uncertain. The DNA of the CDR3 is TGTGCCAGCAGCTTGGGCCACTTGTTTGAAGCTTTCTTT. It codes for CASSLGHLFEAFF.